The 8 T cell receptor beta chains reported below all come from one sample, sequenced in a study of cytomegalovirus exposure and HLA in healthy donors. Clones were sequenced by immunoSEQ multiplex PCR, and TCRdb holds only the in-frame ones, with some missing. Among 250,000 to 300,000 clones listed, almost 90% were seen once. Source material: PBMCs. These receptor sequences come from a woman between 18 and 29 years old in good health and CMV-seronegative.

J is TRBJ2-7 and V is TRBV5-4, with TRBD1 identical over 7 bases. CDR3 length equals 14 residues. V trimming: 5 bases; J trimming: 6 bases; junction bases outside the gene matches: 11. Germline CDR1 is SGHNT and CDR2 is YYREEE (reference sequence). CDR3 residues: CASRSFGDRREQYV. The DNA for the CDR3 is TGTGCCAGCAGATCTTTCGGGGACAGACGCGAGCAGTACGTC.

DNA of the CDR3: TGTGCCAGCAGCTTCATAGCGGGGGGCACAGATACGCAGTATTTT. Translating it yields CASSFIAGGTDTQYF. The V call is TRBV7-6, the J call TRBJ2-3, with TRBD2 matching over 9 bases. J lost 1 base, V lost 3 bases, and 2 bases had no gene match. Germline V gene data show CDR1 as SGHVS and CDR2 as FNYEAQ. The CDR3 totals 15 residues.

CDR3 DNA sequence: TGTGCCAGCAGCCAGTTAACAGGGGGCTCGGGTGGCTACACCTTC. Translating it yields CASSQLTGGSGGYTF. The chain is built from TRBV6-4 and TRBJ1-2, with 9 bases identical to TRBD1. The junction had 12 bases not matched to a gene; V was cut back by 6 bases and J by 7 bases. CDR3 length: 15 residues. Germline lookup yields CDR1 MRHNA and CDR2 SNTAGT.

V gene TRBV28 combines with J gene TRBJ2-3; perhaps TRBD1 as D (5 bases). Germline assignment: CDR1 MDHEN and CDR2 SYDVKM. The CDR3 runs 14 residues. With 5 bases removed from V and 3 bases from J, the gap between germline ends came to 12 bases. CDR3 DNA: TGTGCCAGCAGTGCCCAGGGTGGGACAGATACGCAGTATTTT. Translated: CASSAQGGTDTQYF.

This clone qualifies as medium-sized. The genes are TRBV6-4 and TRBJ1-5; 8 bases align to TRBD1. CDR1 is MRHNA and CDR2 is SNTAGT in the germline V gene. The trim removed 3 bases at V and 6 bases at J, leaving 4 bases unmatched. The CDR3 totals 14 residues. The CDR3 sequence: CASSEGQGGQPQHF. CDR3 bases: TGTGCCAGCAGTGAAGGACAGGGCGGTCAGCCCCAGCATTTT.

This clone was observed a few times. The V gene is TRBV14, the J gene TRBJ1-2; D is undetermined. In germline, CDR1 is SGHDN, CDR2 FVKESK. The CDR3 runs 13 residues. V was shortened by 3 bases and J by 4 bases, with 9 bases between the two germline ends. The CDR3 here is CASSQAGSYGYTF. CDR3 DNA sequence: TGTGCCAGCAGCCAGGCGGGATCCTATGGCTACACCTTC.

The rearrangement uses TRBV19 and TRBJ2-2; the match to TRBD1 covers 8 bases. Trimming removed 6 bases from V and 3 bases from J; junction bases left unmatched: 6. This CDR3 has 15 amino acids. Germline V lookup: CDR1 LNHDA, CDR2 SQIVND (reference sequence). CDR3 coding DNA: TGTGCCAGTAGACGGGGACAGGCCTACACCGGGGAGCTGTTTTTT. Translation: CASRRGQAYTGELFF.

CDR3 sequence reads: CGPWSSETQYF. The CDR3 DNA is TGCGGCCCGTGGAGTTCGGAGACCCAGTACTTC. The chain carries TRBV20-1 and TRBJ2-5; D call uncertain. The CDR3 loop spans 11 amino acids. The V gene's germline CDR1 is DFQATT and CDR2 SNEGSKA (reference sequence).